The T cell receptor (beta chain) described here comes from a study of T-cell memory formation after mild COVID-19. TCRdb called the 5' RACE reads again in MiXCR, with one record for every CDR3 protein. The table shows 450,000 or so distinct CDR3 sequences, with 20% occurring only once. Germline-derived CDR1 and CDR2 are SEHNR and FQNEAQ (reference sequence). The V end was cut by 3 bases, the J end by 3 bases, with 6 bases between. The CDR3 consists of 13 residues. The chain is built from TRBV7-9 and TRBJ2-1; D gene uncertain. Sequencing input: PBMCs or a T cell subset sorted from them (not recorded which). The sequence was collected from an adult woman who had mild COVID-19 (a few samples of this study predate the infection). Cell type and time point are not known. Here the CDR3 reads CASSFLGYNEQFF. DNA of the CDR3: TGTGCCAGCAGCTTTTTGGGCTACAATGAGCAGTTCTTC.